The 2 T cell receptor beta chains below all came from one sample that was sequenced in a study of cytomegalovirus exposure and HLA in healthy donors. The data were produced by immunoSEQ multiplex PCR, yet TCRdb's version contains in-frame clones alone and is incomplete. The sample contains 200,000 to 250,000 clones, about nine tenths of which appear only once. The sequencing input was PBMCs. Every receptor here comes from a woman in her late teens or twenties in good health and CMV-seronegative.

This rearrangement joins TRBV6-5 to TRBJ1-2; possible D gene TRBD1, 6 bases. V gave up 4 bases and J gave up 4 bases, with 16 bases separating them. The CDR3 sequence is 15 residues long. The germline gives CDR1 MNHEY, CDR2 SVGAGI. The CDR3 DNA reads TGTGCCAGCAGTTGGACTAGGGGGGAGCCCTATGGCTACACCTTC. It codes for CASSWTRGEPYGYTF.

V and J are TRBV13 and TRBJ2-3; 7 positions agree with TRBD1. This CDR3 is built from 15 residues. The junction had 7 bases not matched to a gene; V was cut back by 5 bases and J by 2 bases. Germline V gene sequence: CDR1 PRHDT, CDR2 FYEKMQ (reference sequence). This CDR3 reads CASSSKTGNTDTQYF. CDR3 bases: TGTGCCAGCAGCAGCAAGACAGGGAACACAGATACGCAGTATTTT.